Each of the 18 T cell receptor beta chains below was sequenced from the same sample in a study of Ad26.COV2.S vaccination and SARS-CoV-2 variants. Treatment specified: approximately 18 received Ad26.COV2.S at low or high dose, single or two shots; 5 received placebo; per-sample allocation not given. At day 63 after the first vaccine or placebo injection, samples were drawn. Produced via immunoSEQ multiplex PCR; TCRdb's table is partial and in-frame only. Seen here are approximately 350,000 clones, around 87% observed once, and the top ten hold roughly 3.1%. The source was peripheral blood, collected in a trial of Ad26.COV2.S vaccine versus placebo. All receptors derive from a person between 18 and 60 years old who received the Ad26.COV2.S COVID-19 vaccine or a placebo.

The J gene is TRBJ2-7, the V gene TRBV7-8, with D perhaps matching TRBD2 (5 bases). Trimming removed 2 bases from V and 6 bases from J, with 14 bases in between. Germline CDR1 SGHVS, CDR2 FQNEAQ. This CDR3 spans 14 amino acids. For the CDR3, the DNA is TGTGCCAGCAGCTTATTATCCGGGGAAGGCGAGCAGTACTTC. Translated, it gives CASSLLSGEGEQYF.

The chain is built from TRBV6-5 and TRBJ1-2; D gene uncertain. The CDR3 is 12 amino acids. Germline CDR1 is MNHEY and CDR2 is SVGAGI. V gave up 7 bases and J gave up 0 bases, with 6 bases separating them. The CDR3 DNA reads TGTGCCAGCAAGCAAGCTAACTATGGCTACACCTTC. Protein: CASKQANYGYTF.

The chain employs TRBV25-1 and TRBJ2-3, with TRBD1 matching over 9 bases. Unmatched junction bases numbered 8, after V lost 9 bases and J lost 1 base. The CDR3 is 15 amino acids. Germline V gives CDR1 MGHDK, CDR2 SYGVNS. CDR3 amino acids: CASRNRGRGTDTQYF. The CDR3 nucleotides read TGTGCCAGTAGGAACAGGGGGCGGGGCACAGATACGCAGTATTTT.

The chain has TRBV11-2 and TRBJ2-6; D gene ambiguous. From germline, CDR1 is SGHAT and CDR2 FQNNGV. Trimming removed 2 bases from V and 3 bases from J, with 8 bases in between. This CDR3 contains 15 residues. The CDR3 reads CASSLQGIGANVLTF. CDR3 DNA sequence: TGTGCCAGCAGCTTACAAGGTATTGGGGCCAACGTCCTGACTTTC.

In its sample, this clone was seen once. The V call is TRBV7-9, the J call TRBJ2-7; D is undetermined. With 3 bases removed from V and 5 bases from J, the gap between germline ends came to 11 bases. The V gene's germline CDR1 is SEHNR and CDR2 FQNEAQ (reference sequence). This CDR3 region has 13 residues. The CDR3 DNA reads as TGTGCCAGCAGCTTTCCGGGCCGAGACGAGCAGTACTTC. As protein: CASSFPGRDEQYF.

To note about this clone: The same CDR3 arises from other DNA sequences in this sample as well. J is TRBJ1-1 and V is TRBV27, with no clear D. The CDR3 runs 13 residues. Germline CDR1 and CDR2: MNHEY and SMNVEV (reference sequence). V dropped 3 bases and J dropped 1 base, with 6 bases sitting between them. The CDR3 region has the DNA TGTGCCAGCAGTTTCCGGGGGAACACTGAAGCTTTCTTT. As protein: CASSFRGNTEAFF.

The CDR3: CASSYPRDGYTF. CDR3 sequence (DNA): TGTGCCAGCAGTTACCCCCGAGATGGCTACACCTTC. The rearrangement uses TRBV6-2 or TRBV6-3 and TRBJ1-2; D is undetermined. Germline CDR1 MNHEY, CDR2 SVGEGT. V gave up 2 bases and J gave up 6 bases, with 7 bases separating them. This CDR3 has 12 residues.

The V and J genes are TRBV5-1 and TRBJ2-7; a possible D gene is TRBD2 (7 bases). The CDR3 extends over 14 amino acids. Trimming removed 4 bases at V and 6 bases at J, with 17 bases between. Germline lookup yields CDR1 SGHRS and CDR2 YFSETQ. The CDR3 protein is CASSPWGGQGEQYF. The CDR3 DNA follows: TGCGCCAGCAGCCCGTGGGGGGGGCAAGGCGAGCAGTACTTC.

The chain recombines TRBV30 with TRBJ1-1; D is possibly TRBD1 (5 bases). The CDR3 consists of 14 residues. V was pared by 0 bases and J by 5 bases, with 13 bases between. Per germline, CDR1 GTSNPN and CDR2 SVGIG (reference sequence). CDR3 nucleotides: TGTGCCTGGAGTGTACTATCAGGGAGTACTGAAGCTTTCTTT. It is translated as CAWSVLSGSTEAFF.

This clone was detected only a few times. The chain links TRBV2 to TRBJ1-2; possible D gene TRBD1, 5 bases. Germline CDR1 reads SNHLY; CDR2 reads FYNNEI. The CDR3 is 10 residues long. Trimming left V 8 bases short and J 8 bases short, with 9 bases between. The DNA of the CDR3 is TGTGCCAGCGGGCAGGGAGGCTACACCTTC. It yields the protein CASGQGGYTF.

This chain connects TRBV4-2 to TRBJ2-3; D not certain. The CDR3 runs to 15 residues. Germline V gene data show CDR1 as LGHNA and CDR2 as YNFKEQ. Trimming stripped 1 base from V and 1 base from J, with 9 bases between. CDR3 in DNA: TGTGCCAGCAGCCAAGCTCCTATGGGCACAGATACGCAGTATTTT. It yields the protein CASSQAPMGTDTQYF.

This chain connects TRBV24-1 to TRBJ2-5, with D maybe TRBD2 (5 bases). The CDR3 has 18 amino acids. V was shortened by 2 bases and J by 0 bases, with 18 bases between the two germline ends. CDR1 and CDR2 from the germline V gene are KGHDR and SFDVKD. The CDR3 protein is CATSDSGSRMCHQETQYF. Here the CDR3 DNA reads TGTGCCACCAGTGATTCGGGGAGCAGGATGTGTCACCAAGAGACCCAGTACTTC.

Here the CDR3 reads CASSRTFGAQVEQFF. The DNA of the CDR3 is TGTGCCAGCAGCCGGACCTTTGGGGCACAGGTAGAGCAGTTCTTC. The rearrangement uses TRBV3-1 (or the pseudogene TRBV3-2) and TRBJ2-1; D may be TRBD1 (5 bases). From germline, CDR1 is LGHDT and CDR2 YNNKEL (reference sequence). The CDR3 has 15 amino acids. Trimming removed 4 bases at V and 10 bases at J, with 20 bases between.

V is TRBV5-6 and J is TRBJ2-2; 9 bases are a match to TRBD2. Germline values: CDR1 SGHDT, CDR2 YYEEEE. Unmatched junction bases numbered 5, after V lost 0 bases and J lost 2 bases. This CDR3 has 17 residues. CDR3 coding DNA: TGTGCCAGCAGCTTGGAGGGTAGCGGGGGAAACACCGGGGAGCTGTTTTTT. Protein: CASSLEGSGGNTGELFF.

The chain employs TRBV7-6 and TRBJ2-7, with 11 positions matching TRBD2. This CDR3 contains 16 residues. J was trimmed by 5 bases and V by 5 bases; bases with no gene match: 11. Germline V CDR1 and CDR2: SGHVS, FNYEAQ. The CDR3 loop reads CASSTPSGGLRDEQYF. The DNA of the CDR3 is TGTGCCAGCAGCACCCCTAGCGGGGGGCTCAGGGACGAGCAGTACTTC.

The chain employs TRBV27 and TRBJ1-4; tentative D call: TRBD1 (5 bases). Trimming left V 5 bases short and J 7 bases short, with 14 bases between. The CDR3 extends over 14 amino acids. From germline, CDR1 is MNHEY and CDR2 SMNVEV (reference sequence). This CDR3 is CASSPGGLGEKLFF. CDR3 nucleotide sequence: TGTGCCAGCAGTCCGGGGGGATTAGGTGAAAAACTGTTTTTT.

V gene TRBV11-2 combines with J gene TRBJ2-7; D unresolved. The CDR3 sequence is 14 residues long. Trimming shortened V by 0 bases and J by 3 bases, and 9 bases separated the two germline ends. Germline values: CDR1 SGHAT, CDR2 FQNNGV. CDR3 sequence reads: CASSLDAGFYEQYF. The CDR3 DNA reads TGTGCCAGCAGCTTAGATGCCGGATTCTACGAGCAGTACTTC. The full variable domain, completed using reference TRBV11-2 and TRBJ2-7, is EAGVAQSPRYKIIEKRQSVAFWCNPISGHATLYWYQQILGQGPKLLIQFQNNGVVDDSQLPKDRFSAERLKGVDSTLKIQPAKLEDSAVYLCASSLDAGFYEQYFGPGTRLTVT.

This clone was seen only once. V usage is TRBV6-5 and J usage is TRBJ2-7; 9 bases are shared with TRBD1. Looked up from germline, CDR1 is MNHEY and CDR2 is SVGAGI. The J segment lost 5 bases and the V segment lost 5 bases, leaving 7 bases of the junction unmatched. The CDR3 sequence is 14 residues long. Written as DNA, the CDR3 is TGTGCCAGCAGTCAGGACAGGGGTATCGACGAGCAGTACTTC. Protein sequence: CASSQDRGIDEQYF.